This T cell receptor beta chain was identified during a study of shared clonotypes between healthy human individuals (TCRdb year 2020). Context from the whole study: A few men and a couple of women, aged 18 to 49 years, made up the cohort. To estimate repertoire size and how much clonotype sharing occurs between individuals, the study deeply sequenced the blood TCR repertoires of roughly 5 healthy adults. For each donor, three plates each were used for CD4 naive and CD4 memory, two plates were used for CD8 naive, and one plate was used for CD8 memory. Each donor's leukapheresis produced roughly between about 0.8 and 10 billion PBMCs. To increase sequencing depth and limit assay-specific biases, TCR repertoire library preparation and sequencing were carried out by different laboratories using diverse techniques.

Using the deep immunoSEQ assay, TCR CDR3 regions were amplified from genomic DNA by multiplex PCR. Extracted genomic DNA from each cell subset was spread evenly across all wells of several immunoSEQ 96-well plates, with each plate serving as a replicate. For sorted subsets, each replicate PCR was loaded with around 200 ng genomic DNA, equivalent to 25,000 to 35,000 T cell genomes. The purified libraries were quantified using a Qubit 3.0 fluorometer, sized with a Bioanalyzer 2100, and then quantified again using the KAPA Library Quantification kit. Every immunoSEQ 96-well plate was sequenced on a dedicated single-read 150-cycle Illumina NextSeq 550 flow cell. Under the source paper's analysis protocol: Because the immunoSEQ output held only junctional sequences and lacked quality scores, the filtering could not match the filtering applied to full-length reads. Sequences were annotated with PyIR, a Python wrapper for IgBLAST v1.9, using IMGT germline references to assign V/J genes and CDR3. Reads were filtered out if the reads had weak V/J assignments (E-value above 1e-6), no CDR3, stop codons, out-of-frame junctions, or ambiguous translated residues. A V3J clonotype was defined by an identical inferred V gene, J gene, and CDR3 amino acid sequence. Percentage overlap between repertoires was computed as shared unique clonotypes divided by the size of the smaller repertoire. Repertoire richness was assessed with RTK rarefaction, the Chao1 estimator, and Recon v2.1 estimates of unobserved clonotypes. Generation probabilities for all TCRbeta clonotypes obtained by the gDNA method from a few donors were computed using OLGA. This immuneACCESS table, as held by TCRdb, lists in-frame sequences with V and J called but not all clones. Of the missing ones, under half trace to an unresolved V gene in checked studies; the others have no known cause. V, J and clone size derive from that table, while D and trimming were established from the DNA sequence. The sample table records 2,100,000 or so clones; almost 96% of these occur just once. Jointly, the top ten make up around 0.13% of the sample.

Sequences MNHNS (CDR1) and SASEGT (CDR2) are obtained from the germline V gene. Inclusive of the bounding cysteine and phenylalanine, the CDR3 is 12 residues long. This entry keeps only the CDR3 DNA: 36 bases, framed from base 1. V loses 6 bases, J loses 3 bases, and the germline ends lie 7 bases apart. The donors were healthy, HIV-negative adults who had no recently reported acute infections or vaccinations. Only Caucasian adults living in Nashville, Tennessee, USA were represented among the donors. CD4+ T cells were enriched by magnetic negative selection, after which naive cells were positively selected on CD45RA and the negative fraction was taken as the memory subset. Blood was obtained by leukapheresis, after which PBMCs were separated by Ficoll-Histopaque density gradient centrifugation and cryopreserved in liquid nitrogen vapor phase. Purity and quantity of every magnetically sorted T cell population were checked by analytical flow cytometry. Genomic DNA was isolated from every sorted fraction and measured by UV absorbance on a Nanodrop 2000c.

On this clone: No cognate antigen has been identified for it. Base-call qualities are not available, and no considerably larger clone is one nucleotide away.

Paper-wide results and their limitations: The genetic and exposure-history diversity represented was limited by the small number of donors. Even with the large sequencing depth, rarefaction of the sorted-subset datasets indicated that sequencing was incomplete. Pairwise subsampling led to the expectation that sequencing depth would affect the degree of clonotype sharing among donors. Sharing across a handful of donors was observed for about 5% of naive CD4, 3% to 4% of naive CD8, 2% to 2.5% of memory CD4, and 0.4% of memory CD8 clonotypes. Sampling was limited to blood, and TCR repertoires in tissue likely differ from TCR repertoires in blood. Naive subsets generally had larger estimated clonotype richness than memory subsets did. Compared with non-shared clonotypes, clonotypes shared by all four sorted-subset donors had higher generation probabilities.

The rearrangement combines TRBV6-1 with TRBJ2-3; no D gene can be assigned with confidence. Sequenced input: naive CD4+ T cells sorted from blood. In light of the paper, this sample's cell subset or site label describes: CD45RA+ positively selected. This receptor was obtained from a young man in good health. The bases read TGTGCCAGCAGCTTTACAACAGATACGCAGTATTTT. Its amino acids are CASSFTTDTQYF.